This T cell receptor (beta chain) comes out of a study of blood T cell repertoires in COVID-19 (dated by TCRdb to about 2020). Regarding the study in general: The collaborator samples originated in the United States, Italy and Spain and spanned the acute and convalescent phases of COVID-19. The prospective study material was composed of cDNA or gDNA derived from T cells, B-cell-depleted T cells, or PBMCs. Deeply sampled blood TCRbeta repertoires from subjects exposed to, actively infected with, or recovered from COVID-19 were included in the dataset. The repertoires were released in a freely available public database intended as a resource for research on the immune response to SARS-CoV-2. Samples came from the ongoing ImmuneRACE study (first 160 participants) plus 1,254 subjects from 6 global collaborators. A de-identified subject ID, COVID-19 status, age in years and sex were almost always included in the sample metadata. Where available, HLA class I and class II types were obtained from metadata supplied by the sample provider rather than from assay-based typing. General conclusions and limits of the study: The amount of clinical and demographic metadata varied by source and participant and was provided uncurated.

This clone has just one count. Which antigen it targets is not known. No clone much larger than this one lies a single base away; base qualities are absent. TCRbeta CDR3 regions were amplified from genomic DNA by means of the immunoSEQ Assay, a bias-controlled multiplex PCR. Regarding the original processing steps: The number of nucleated cells in each sample was estimated by amplification of reference gene primers within the assay. To quantify the absolute abundance of each unique TCRbeta CDR3 rearrangement, sequence reads were collapsed and filtered. For each sample, productive Simpson clonality was calculated by taking the square root of Simpson's diversity index across productive rearrangements. Here the immuneACCESS table is served through TCRdb, limited to in-frame sequences with V and J called. Missing clones are a known gap in these copies; in checked studies unresolved V genes cover under half, and the rest lacks a known reason. V and J calls and clone size follow that table, whereas D and trimming were derived from the DNA. The sample includes around 63,000 clones, with around 67% observed a single time. The ten largest clones represent around 20% of the sample.

The CDR3 contains 12 residues, cysteine and phenylalanine counted. Just CDR3 DNA is preserved here, 36 bases in frame from base 1. V has 3 bases trimmed and J has 7 bases trimmed; junction bases matching no gene number 5. CDR1 DFQATT and CDR2 SNEGSKA were looked up in the germline V gene (reference sequence). The collaborating institutions used their own protocols to collect whole blood in K2EDTA tubes. For TCRbeta analysis, collaborators shipped samples in one of three forms: frozen whole blood, isolated PBMCs, or DNA extracted from either of those sample types. This receptor was identified in a woman aged 50 to 65 with active or convalescent COVID-19. Material: peripheral blood. This receptor chain uses TRBV20-1 and TRBJ1-2, and 7 junction bases match TRBD1. The DNA reads TGCAGTGCTAGTGCAGGGGGTGGTGGCTACACCTTC. This sequence encodes CSASAGGGGYTF.